The 9 T cell receptor beta chains below all came from one sample that was sequenced in a study of regulatory T cells in long-lasting Graves disease (dated by TCRdb to 2020 to 2023). The protocol used for the library was multiplex PCR. The instrument was an Illumina HiSeq 4000. TCR beta libraries were built with iRepertoire HTBI primers and Arm-PCR amplification of CDR3 regions. TCRdb applied fastp at Q25 and MiXCR to the public reads, then kept only in-frame beta chains. Rows matching on CDR3 protein sequence are summarized as one entry with the most common DNA and genes. The sample has 250,000 or so distinct CDR3 sequences on record, roughly a fifth of them singletons. Jointly, the top ten make up approximately 15% of the sample. In light of the paper, this sample's time point label describes: newly diagnosed GD, antithyroid drugs for less than 3 months. For both TCR sequencing and RNA sequencing, RNA was extracted from PBMCs using TRIzol.

The source material was peripheral blood mononuclear cells (PBMCs), sampled at new diagnosis, from a patient treated with antithyroid drugs. The receptors were gathered from a female donor with Graves disease.

This clonotype has ten or more counts. The genes are TRBV3-1 and TRBJ1-3; no clear D. Germline CDR1 and CDR2: LGHDT and YNNKEL (reference sequence). This CDR3 is 17 amino acids long. The ends were cut back, 0 bases at V and 1 base at J, with 13 bases in the middle. The CDR3 is CASSQDRLGRSGNTIYF. CDR3 coding DNA: TGTGCCAGCAGCCAAGACAGGCTCGGGAGGTCTGGAAACACCATATATTTT.

This clonotype was observed at least ten times. The chain joins TRBV27 to TRBJ1-2; 8 positions agree with TRBD1. Germline loops: CDR1 MNHEY, CDR2 SMNVEV (reference sequence). V was clipped by 3 bases and J by 8 bases; unmatched bases: 5. The CDR3 has 13 amino acids. The CDR3 is CASSFQGARGYTF. DNA for the CDR3: TGTGCCAGCAGTTTCCAGGGGGCGCGGGGCTACACCTTC.

This clonotype appeared many times. This chain links TRBV30 with TRBJ1-2, with D unresolved. The CDR3 runs to 14 residues. V was pared by 3 bases and J by 2 bases, with 13 bases between. CDR1 and CDR2 (germline): GTSNPN, SVGIG (reference sequence). CDR3 loop: CAWSARPPNYGYTF. In DNA form, the CDR3 reads TGTGCCTGGAGCGCCAGACCACCCAACTATGGCTACACCTTC.

There are a few counts of this clonotype. V gene TRBV4-3 combines with J gene TRBJ1-1; D remains ambiguous. Trimming removed 0 bases from V and 6 bases from J, with 17 bases in between. Germline CDR1 is LGHNA and CDR2 is YSLEER. CDR3 size: 16 residues. CDR3 DNA: TGCGCCAGCAGCCAAGATTCCGCAGGTCGGGGAGCTGAAGCTTTCTTT. The encoded protein is CASSQDSAGRGAEAFF.

This clonotype was found many times. V usage is TRBV5-1 and J usage is TRBJ1-3, with 8 bases that match TRBD1. There are 16 residues in the CDR3. Losses at the gene ends were 0 bases for V and 0 bases for J; bases not matched to a gene: 2. Germline values: CDR1 SGHRS, CDR2 YFSETQ. In DNA form, the CDR3 reads TGCGCCAGCAGCTTGGGACAGGGGAGCTCTGGAAACACCATATATTTT. Amino acid sequence: CASSLGQGSSGNTIYF.

This clonotype was observed at least ten times. V gene TRBV20-1 combines with J gene TRBJ2-7, with 10 bases aligning to TRBD1. Germline CDR1 reads DFQATT; CDR2 reads SNEGSKA (reference sequence). The CDR3 extends over 15 amino acids. The ends lost 5 bases at V and 3 bases at J; junction bases unmatched: 10. CDR3 protein: CSARKPGTGVYEQYF. The CDR3 DNA reads as TGCAGTGCTCGAAAACCCGGGACAGGGGTCTACGAGCAGTACTTC.

This clonotype was counted ten times or more. This sequence joins TRBV20-1 and TRBJ2-3; D might be TRBD2 (7 bases). CDR1 and CDR2 (germline): DFQATT, SNEGSKA (reference sequence). This CDR3 spans 14 amino acids. V lost 3 bases to trimming and J lost 2 bases, with 12 bases between them. This CDR3 is CSARGGANTDTQYF. The CDR3, as DNA: TGCAGTGCTAGGGGGGGGGCAAACACAGATACGCAGTATTTT.

This clonotype was found a few times. The chain recombines TRBV20-1 with TRBJ2-1; D uncertain. There are 12 residues in the CDR3. Germline V gives CDR1 DFQATT, CDR2 SNEGSKA (reference sequence). V shed 6 bases and J shed 6 bases, with 12 bases lying between them. The CDR3: CSADVGLNEQFF. For the CDR3, the DNA is TGCAGTGCGGACGTTGGGCTCAATGAGCAGTTCTTC.

This clonotype was seen repeatedly, ten times or more. V and J are TRBV20-1 and TRBJ2-3, with 7 positions matching TRBD2. Per germline, CDR1 DFQATT and CDR2 SNEGSKA (reference sequence). The CDR3 consists of 14 residues. The V gene end was trimmed by 1 base and the J gene end by 5 bases; junction bases not matched to a gene: 6. The CDR3 sequence is CSARVAGAEDTQYF. CDR3 DNA sequence: TGCAGTGCTAGAGTTGCGGGAGCTGAAGATACGCAGTATTTT.